This T cell receptor beta chain was identified in a study of T cell responses to AZD1222 COVID-19 vaccine. Turning to the study itself: Combined were second doses at about 4 or about 12 weeks.

Trimming left V 1 base short and J 8 bases short, with 8 bases between. The CDR3 is made up of 12 amino acids. Germline V gene sequence: CDR1 MGHDK, CDR2 SYGVNS. Generated by immunoSEQ multiplex PCR, the TCRdb table keeps only in-frame clones and is missing some. The top ten hold 1% to 1.5% of the sample, which has some 190,000 clones, roughly 92% seen once. A word on this clone: Its specificity is unknown.

General study points: Donors were chiefly white British, with a greater number of females, and clonal diversity was perhaps underestimated. Sampling that yielded the repertoires occurred only after the peak T cell response.

The clonotype comes from an adult in good health. The chain combines TRBV25-1 with TRBJ1-2; D might be TRBD1 (5 bases). Here the sequenced sample was peripheral blood, taken on day 0 of AZD1222 vaccination. In nucleotides, the CDR3 is TGTGCCAGCAGTGAATTGGGGGTCGGCTACACCTTC. Its translation: CASSELGVGYTF.